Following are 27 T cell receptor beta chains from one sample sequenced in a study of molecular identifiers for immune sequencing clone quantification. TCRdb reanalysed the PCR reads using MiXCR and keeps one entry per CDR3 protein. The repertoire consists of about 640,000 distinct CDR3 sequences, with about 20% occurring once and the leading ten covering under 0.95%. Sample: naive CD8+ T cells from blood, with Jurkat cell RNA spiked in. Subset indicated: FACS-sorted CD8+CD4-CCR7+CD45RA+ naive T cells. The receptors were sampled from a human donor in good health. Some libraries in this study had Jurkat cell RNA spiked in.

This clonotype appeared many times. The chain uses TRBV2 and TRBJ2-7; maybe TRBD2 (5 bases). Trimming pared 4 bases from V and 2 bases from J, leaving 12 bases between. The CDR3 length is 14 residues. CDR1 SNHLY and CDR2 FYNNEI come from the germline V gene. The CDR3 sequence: CASSGGGGAYEQYF. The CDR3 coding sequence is TGTGCCAGCAGTGGTGGTGGAGGAGCCTACGAGCAGTACTTC.

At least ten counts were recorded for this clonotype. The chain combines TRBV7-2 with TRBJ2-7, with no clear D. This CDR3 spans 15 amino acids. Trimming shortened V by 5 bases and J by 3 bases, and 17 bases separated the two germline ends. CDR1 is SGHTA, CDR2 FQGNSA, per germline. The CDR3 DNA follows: TGTGCCAGCAGCCCCAGCGACGGGCGGTACTACGAGCAGTACTTC. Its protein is CASSPSDGRYYEQYF.

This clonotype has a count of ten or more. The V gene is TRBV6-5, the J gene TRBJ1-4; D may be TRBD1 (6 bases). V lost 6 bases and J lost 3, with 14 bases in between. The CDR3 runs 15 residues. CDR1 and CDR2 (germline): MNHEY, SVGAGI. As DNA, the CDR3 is TGTGCCAGCAGCCTCAGACAGGCGGCTAATGAAAAACTGTTTTTT. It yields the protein CASSLRQAANEKLFF.

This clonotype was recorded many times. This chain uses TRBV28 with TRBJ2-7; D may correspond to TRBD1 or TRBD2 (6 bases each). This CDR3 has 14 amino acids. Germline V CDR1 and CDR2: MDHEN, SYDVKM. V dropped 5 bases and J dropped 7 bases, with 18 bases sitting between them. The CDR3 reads CASSQPQGTGEQYF. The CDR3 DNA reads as TGTGCCAGCAGTCAACCCCAGGGGACTGGAGAGCAGTACTTC.

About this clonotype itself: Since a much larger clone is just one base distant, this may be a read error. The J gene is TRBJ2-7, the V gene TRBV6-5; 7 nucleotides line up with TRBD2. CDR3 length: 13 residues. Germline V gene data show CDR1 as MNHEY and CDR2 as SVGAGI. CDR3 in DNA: TGTGGCAGCAGTTACGGGGGGAGCAACGAGCAGTACTTC. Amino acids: CGSSYGGSNEQYF.

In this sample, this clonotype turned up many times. The CDR3 DNA sequence: TGTGCCAGCAGCCCAGCCCGAGGTTCAACTAATGAAAAACTGTTTTTT. As protein: CASSPARGSTNEKLFF. The genes are TRBV7-9 and TRBJ1-4; no reliable D call. The V end lost 5 bases, the J end lost 0 bases, and 13 bases lay between the germline ends. CDR1 and CDR2 (germline): SEHNR, FQNEAQ (reference sequence). The CDR3 runs 16 residues.

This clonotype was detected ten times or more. Here the CDR3 DNA reads TGCGCCAGCAGCCAGCTCATTCAGGGGGGAGATACGCAGTATTTT. Residues: CASSQLIQGGDTQYF. The rearrangement links TRBV4-1 to TRBJ2-3; tentatively, D is TRBD1 (7 bases). CDR3 length equals 15 residues. V shed 3 bases and J shed 5 bases, with 15 bases lying between them. Germline values: CDR1 MGHRA, CDR2 YSYEKL.

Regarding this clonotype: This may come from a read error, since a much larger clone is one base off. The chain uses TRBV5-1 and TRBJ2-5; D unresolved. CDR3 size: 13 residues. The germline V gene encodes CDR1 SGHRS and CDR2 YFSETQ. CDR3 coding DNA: TGCGCCGGCAGCTTGGTTGATAGCGAGACCCAGTACTTC. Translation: CAGSLVDSETQYF.

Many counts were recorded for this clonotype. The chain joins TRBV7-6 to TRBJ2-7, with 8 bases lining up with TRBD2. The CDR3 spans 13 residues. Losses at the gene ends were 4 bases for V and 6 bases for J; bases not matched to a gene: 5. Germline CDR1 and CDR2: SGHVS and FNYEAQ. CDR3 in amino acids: CASSWTSSGEQYF. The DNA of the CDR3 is TGTGCCAGCAGCTGGACTAGCAGCGGCGAGCAGTACTTC.

Written as DNA, the CDR3 is TGCGCCAGCAGCCCCGGACTGATGAACACCGGGGAGCTGTTTTTT. Encoded protein: CASSPGLMNTGELFF. The rearrangement links TRBV4-1 to TRBJ2-2; maybe TRBD2 (5 bases). Trimming removed 4 bases from V and 1 base from J, with 10 bases in between. CDR1 and CDR2 (germline): MGHRA, YSYEKL. The CDR3 covers 15 residues.

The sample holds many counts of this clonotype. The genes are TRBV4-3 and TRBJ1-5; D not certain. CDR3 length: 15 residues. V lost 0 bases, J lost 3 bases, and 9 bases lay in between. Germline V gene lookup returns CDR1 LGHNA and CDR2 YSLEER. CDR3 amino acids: CASSQDRQFNQPQHF. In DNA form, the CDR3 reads TGCGCCAGCAGCCAAGATCGACAATTCAATCAGCCCCAGCATTTT.

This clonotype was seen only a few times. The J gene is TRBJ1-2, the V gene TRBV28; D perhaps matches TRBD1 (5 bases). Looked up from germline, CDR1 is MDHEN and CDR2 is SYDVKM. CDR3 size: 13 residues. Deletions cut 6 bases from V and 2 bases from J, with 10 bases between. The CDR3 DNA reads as TGTGCCAGCAGCGACAGACTCAACTATGGCTACACCTTC. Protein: CASSDRLNYGYTF.

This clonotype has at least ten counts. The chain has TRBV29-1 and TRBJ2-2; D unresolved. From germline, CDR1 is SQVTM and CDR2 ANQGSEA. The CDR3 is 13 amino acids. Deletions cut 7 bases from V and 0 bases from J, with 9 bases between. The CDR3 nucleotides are TGCAGCGCCGCACCCTCGAACACCGGGGAGCTGTTTTTT. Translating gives CSAAPSNTGELFF.

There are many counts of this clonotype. The CDR3 protein is CASSQERRYEQYF. CDR3 DNA sequence: TGTGCCAGCAGCCAAGAGAGGCGCTACGAGCAGTACTTC. V and J are TRBV14 and TRBJ2-7; D is unclear. CDR1 is SGHDN and CDR2 is FVKESK in the germline V gene. The ends were cut back, 0 bases at V and 3 bases at J, with 6 bases in the middle. The CDR3 length is 13 residues.

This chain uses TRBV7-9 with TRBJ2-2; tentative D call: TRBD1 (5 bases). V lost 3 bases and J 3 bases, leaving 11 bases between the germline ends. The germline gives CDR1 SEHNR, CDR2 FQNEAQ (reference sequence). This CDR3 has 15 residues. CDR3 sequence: CASSLVLGHTGELFF. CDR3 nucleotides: TGTGCCAGCAGCTTGGTATTGGGGCACACCGGGGAGCTGTTTTTT.

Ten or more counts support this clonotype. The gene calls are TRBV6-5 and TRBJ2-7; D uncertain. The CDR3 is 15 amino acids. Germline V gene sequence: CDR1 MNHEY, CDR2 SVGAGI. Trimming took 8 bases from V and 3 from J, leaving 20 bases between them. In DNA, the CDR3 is TGTGCCAGCGCCCCCCGGGCAGGAGCATTCTACGAGCAGTACTTC. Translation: CASAPRAGAFYEQYF.

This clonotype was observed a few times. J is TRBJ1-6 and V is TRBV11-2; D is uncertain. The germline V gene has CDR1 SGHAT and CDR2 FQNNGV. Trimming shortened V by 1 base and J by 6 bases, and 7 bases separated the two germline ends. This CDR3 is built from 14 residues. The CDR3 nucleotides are TGTGCCAGCAGCTTAGTCGGTCCTAATTCACCCCTCCACTTT. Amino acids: CASSLVGPNSPLHF. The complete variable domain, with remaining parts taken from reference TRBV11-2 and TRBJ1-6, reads EAGVAQSPRYKIIEKRQSVAFWCNPISGHATLYWYQQILGQGPKLLIQFQNNGVVDDSQLPKDRFSAERLKGVDSTLKIQPAKLEDSAVYLCASSLVGPNSPLHFGNGTRLTVT.

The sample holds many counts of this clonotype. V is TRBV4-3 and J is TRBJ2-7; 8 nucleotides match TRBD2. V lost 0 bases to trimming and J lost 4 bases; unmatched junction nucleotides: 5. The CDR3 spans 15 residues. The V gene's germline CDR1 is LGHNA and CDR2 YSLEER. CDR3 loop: CASSQERGGGYEQYF. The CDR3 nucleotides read TGCGCCAGCAGCCAAGAACGGGGGGGCGGGTACGAGCAGTACTTC.

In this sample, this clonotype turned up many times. Here the CDR3 DNA reads TGTGCCAGCAGCGTAGAGGCAGGGGACCGCTACGAGCAGTACTTC. Translated: CASSVEAGDRYEQYF. V and J are TRBV9 and TRBJ2-7; D perhaps matches TRBD1 (6 bases). Germline assignment: CDR1 SGDLS and CDR2 YYNGEE. The CDR3 is 15 residues long. Trimming pared 0 bases from V and 3 bases from J, leaving 13 bases between.

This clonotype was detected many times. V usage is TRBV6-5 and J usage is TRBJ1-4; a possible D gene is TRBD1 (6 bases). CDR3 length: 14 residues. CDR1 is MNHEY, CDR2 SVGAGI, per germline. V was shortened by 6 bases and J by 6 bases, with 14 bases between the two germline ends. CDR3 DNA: TGTGCCAGCAGCCTTCTGGGGGCGGATGAAAAACTGTTTTTT. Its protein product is CASSLLGADEKLFF.

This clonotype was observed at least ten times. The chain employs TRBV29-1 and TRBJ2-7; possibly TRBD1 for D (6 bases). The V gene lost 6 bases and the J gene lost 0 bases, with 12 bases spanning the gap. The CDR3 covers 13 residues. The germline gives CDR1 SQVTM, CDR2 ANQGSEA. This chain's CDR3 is CSVEGESSYEQYF. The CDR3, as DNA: TGCAGCGTCGAGGGGGAATCCTCCTACGAGCAGTACTTC.

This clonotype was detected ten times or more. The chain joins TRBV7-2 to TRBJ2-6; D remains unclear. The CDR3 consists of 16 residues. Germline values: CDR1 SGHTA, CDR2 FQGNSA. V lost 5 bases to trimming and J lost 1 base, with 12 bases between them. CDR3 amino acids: CASSPLGISGANVLTF. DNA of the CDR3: TGTGCCAGCAGCCCTTTAGGGATATCTGGGGCCAACGTCCTGACTTTC.

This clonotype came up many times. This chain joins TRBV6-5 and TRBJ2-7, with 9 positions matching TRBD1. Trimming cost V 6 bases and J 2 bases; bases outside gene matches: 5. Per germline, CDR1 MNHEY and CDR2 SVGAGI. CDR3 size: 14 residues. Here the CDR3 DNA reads TGTGCCAGCAGCATACAGGGGGCCCCCTACGAGCAGTACTTC. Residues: CASSIQGAPYEQYF.

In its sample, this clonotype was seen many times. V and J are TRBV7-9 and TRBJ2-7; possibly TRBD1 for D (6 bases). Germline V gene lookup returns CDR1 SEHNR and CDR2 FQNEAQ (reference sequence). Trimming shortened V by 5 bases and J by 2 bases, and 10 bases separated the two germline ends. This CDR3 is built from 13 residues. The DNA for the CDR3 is TGTGCCAGCAGCGGGGCAGGGGCCTACGAGCAGTACTTC. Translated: CASSGAGAYEQYF. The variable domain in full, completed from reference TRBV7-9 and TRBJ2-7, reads DTGVSQNPRHKITKRGQNVTFRCDPISEHNRLYWYRQTLGQGPEFLTYFQNEAQLEKSRLLSDRFSAERPKGSFSTLEIQRTEQGDSAMYLCASSGAGAYEQYFGPGTRLTVT.

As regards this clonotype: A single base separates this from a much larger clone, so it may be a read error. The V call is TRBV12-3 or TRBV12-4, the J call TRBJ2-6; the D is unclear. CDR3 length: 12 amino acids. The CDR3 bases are TGTGTCACGTCGCCTGGGGCCAACGTCCTGACTTTC. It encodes CVTSPGANVLTF.

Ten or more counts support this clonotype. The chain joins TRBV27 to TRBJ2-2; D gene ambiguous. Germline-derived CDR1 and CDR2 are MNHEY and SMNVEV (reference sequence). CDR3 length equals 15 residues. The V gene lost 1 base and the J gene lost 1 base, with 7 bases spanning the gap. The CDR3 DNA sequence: TGTGCCAGCAGTTTATTGTTAAGGAACACCGGGGAGCTGTTTTTT. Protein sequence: CASSLLLRNTGELFF.

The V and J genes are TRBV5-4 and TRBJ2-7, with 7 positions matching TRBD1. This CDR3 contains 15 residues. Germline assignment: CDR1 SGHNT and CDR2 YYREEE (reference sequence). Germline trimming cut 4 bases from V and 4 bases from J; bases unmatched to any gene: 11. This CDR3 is CASSVGRDRYYEQYF. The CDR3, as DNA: TGTGCCAGCAGCGTTGGCCGGGACAGATATTACGAGCAGTACTTC.